This TCR beta chain was sequenced for a study of blood T cell repertoires in COVID-19. Trimming stripped 3 bases from V and 4 bases from J, with 18 bases between. This CDR3 is 16 amino acids long. The germline gives CDR1 MNHEY, CDR2 SMNVEV (reference sequence). Profiled with immunoSEQ multiplex PCR; TCRdb holds only in-frame clones, not every one. In the table there are some 200,000 clones, around 80% of which are singletons. The sample taken for sequencing was peripheral blood. The TCR originated in a woman between 35 and 50 years old with acute or convalescent COVID-19. This chain connects TRBV27 to TRBJ1-2; the D is unclear. CDR3 sequence reads: CASSFKPEARIYGYTF. The CDR3 bases are TGTGCCAGCAGTTTTAAGCCCGAGGCGCGTATCTATGGCTACACCTTC.